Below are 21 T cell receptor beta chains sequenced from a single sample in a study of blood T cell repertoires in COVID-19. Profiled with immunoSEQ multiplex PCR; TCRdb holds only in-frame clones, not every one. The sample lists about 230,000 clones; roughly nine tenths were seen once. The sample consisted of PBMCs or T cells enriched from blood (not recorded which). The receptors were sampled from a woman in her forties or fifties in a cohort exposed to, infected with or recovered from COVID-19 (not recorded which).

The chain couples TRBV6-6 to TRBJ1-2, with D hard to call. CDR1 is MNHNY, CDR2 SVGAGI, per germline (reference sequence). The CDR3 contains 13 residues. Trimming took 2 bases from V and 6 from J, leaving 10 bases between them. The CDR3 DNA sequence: TGTGCCAGCAGTTACGTATACACACATGGCTACACCTTC. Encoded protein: CASSYVYTHGYTF.

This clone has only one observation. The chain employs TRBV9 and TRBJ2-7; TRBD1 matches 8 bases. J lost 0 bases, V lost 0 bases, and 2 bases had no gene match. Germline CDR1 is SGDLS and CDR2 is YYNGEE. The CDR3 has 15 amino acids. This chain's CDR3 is CASSVGQGISYEQYF. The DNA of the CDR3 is TGTGCCAGCAGCGTAGGACAGGGGATCTCCTACGAGCAGTACTTC.

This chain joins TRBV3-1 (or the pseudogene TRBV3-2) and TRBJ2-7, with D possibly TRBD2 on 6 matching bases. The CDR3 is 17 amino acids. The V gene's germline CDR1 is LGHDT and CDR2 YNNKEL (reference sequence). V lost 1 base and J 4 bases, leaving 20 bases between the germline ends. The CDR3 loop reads CASSQGVQRAMGYEQYF. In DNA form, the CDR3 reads TGTGCCAGCAGCCAAGGTGTCCAGCGGGCAATGGGATACGAGCAGTACTTC.

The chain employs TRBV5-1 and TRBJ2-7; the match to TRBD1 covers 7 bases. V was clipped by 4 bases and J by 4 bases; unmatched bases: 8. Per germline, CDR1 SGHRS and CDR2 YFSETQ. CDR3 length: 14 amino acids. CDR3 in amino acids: CASSPSTGPYEQYF. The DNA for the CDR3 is TGCGCCAGCAGCCCATCGACAGGGCCATACGAGCAGTACTTC.

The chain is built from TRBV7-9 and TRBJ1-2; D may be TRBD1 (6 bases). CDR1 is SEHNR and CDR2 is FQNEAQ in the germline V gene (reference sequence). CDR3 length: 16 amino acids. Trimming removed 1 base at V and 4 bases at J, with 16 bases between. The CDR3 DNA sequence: TGTGCCAGCAGCTTAGAGGGTGCAGGGGCCGCCTATGGCTACACCTTC. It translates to CASSLEGAGAAYGYTF.

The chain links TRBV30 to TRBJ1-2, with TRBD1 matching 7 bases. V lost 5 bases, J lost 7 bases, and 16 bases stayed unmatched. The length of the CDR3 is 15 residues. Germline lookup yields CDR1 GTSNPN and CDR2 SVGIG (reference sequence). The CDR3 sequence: CAWGGDMTGSTGYTF. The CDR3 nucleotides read TGTGCCTGGGGAGGGGACATGACAGGGAGTACTGGCTACACCTTC.

CDR3 nucleotides: TGTGCCAGCAGCAAAGATAAGAGCAAGGGGTTGGGCTATGGCTACACCTTC. Its protein product is CASSKDKSKGLGYGYTF. The chain carries TRBV21-1 and TRBJ1-2; the D call of TRBD1 is as the table states it, not checked on the DNA. TRBV21-1 is recorded as a pseudogene. This CDR3 region has 17 residues.

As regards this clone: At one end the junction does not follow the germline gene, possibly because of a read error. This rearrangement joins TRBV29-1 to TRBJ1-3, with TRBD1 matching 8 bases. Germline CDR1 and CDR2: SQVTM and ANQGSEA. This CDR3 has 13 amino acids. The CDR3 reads CSAVGQGGHTIYF. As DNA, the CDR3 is TGCAGCGCTGTAGGACAGGGTGGACACACCATATATTTT.

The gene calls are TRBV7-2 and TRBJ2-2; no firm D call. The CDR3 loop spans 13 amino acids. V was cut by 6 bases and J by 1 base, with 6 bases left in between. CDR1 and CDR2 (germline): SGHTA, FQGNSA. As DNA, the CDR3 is TGTGCCAGCAGTTCCGGGAACACCGGGGAGCTGTTTTTT. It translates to CASSSGNTGELFF.

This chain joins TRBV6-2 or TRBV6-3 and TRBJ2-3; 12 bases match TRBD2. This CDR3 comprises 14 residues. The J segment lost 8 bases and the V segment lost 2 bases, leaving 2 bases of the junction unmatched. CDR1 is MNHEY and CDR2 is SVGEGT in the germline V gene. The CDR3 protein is CASSYPSGGATQYF. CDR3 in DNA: TGTGCCAGCAGTTACCCTAGCGGGGGGGCTACGCAGTATTTT.

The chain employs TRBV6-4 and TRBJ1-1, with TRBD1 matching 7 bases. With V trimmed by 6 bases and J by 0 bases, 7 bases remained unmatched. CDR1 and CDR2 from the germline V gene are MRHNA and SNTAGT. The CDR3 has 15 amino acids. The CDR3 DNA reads TGTGCCAGCAGACCAGAACAGGGGTTGAACACTGAAGCTTTCTTT. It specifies CASRPEQGLNTEAFF.

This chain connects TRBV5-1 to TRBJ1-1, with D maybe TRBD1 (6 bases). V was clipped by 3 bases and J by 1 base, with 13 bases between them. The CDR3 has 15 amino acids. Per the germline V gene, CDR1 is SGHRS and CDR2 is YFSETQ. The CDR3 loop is CASSWVTTGNTEAFF. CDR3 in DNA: TGCGCCAGCAGCTGGGTAACGACAGGGAACACTGAAGCTTTCTTT. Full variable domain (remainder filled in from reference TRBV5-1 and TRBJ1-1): KAGVTQTPRYLIKTRGQQVTLSCSPISGHRSVSWYQQTPGQGLQFLFEYFSETQRNKGNFPGRFSGRQFSNSRSEMNVSTLELGDSALYLCASSWVTTGNTEAFFGQGTRLTVV.

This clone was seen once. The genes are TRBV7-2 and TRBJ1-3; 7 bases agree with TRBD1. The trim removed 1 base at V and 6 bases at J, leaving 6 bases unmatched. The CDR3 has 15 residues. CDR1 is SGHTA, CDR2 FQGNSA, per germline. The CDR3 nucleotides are TGTGCCAGCAGCTTAGGCAGGGGGTCGACAAACACCATATATTTT. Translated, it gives CASSLGRGSTNTIYF.

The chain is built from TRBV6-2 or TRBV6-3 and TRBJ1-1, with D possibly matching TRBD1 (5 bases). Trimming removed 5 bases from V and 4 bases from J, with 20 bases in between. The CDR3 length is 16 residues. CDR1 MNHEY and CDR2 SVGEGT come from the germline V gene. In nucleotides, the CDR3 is TGTGCCAGCAGTCAAGGCACAGGATACCCGAGCACTGAAGCTTTCTTT. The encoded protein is CASSQGTGYPSTEAFF.

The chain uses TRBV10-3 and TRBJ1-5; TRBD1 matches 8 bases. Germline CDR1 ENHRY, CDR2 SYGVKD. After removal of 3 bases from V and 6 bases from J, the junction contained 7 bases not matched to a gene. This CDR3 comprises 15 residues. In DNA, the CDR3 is TGTGCCATCAGTGACGGCAGGGGGCAGGGTCAGCCCCAGCATTTT. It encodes CAISDGRGQGQPQHF.

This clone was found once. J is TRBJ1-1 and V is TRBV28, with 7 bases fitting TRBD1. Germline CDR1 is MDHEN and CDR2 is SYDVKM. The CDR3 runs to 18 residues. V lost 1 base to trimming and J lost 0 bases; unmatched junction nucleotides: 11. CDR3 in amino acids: CASSLFIGGDRLNTEAFF. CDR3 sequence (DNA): TGTGCCAGCAGTTTATTCATAGGGGGCGATCGGTTGAACACTGAAGCTTTCTTT.

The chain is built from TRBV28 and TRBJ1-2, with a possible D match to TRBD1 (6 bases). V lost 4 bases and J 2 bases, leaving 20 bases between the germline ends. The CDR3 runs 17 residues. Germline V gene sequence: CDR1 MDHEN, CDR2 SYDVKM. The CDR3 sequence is CASSSPPGGHINYGYTF. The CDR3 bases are TGTGCCAGCAGTTCCCCCCCGGGGGGCCACATAAACTATGGCTACACCTTC.

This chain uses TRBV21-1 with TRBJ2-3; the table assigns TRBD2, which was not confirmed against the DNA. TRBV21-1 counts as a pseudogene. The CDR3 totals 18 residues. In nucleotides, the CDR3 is TGTGCCAGCAGCAAAAGGCCGAGTCGGGGGGCCTCCACAGATACGCAGTATTTT. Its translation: CASSKRPSRGASTDTQYF.

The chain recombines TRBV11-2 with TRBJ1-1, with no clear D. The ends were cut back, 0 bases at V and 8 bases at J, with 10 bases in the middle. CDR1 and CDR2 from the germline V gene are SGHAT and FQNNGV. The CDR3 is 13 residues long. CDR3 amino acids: CASSLDRGLEAFF. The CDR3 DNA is TGTGCCAGCAGCTTAGATCGCGGTCTAGAAGCTTTCTTT.

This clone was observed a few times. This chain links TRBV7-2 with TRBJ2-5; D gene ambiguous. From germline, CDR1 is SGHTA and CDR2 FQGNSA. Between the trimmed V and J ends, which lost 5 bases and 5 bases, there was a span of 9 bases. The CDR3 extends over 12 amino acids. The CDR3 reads CASSRVRETQYF. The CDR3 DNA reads TGTGCCAGCAGCCGCGTCAGGGAGACCCAGTACTTC.

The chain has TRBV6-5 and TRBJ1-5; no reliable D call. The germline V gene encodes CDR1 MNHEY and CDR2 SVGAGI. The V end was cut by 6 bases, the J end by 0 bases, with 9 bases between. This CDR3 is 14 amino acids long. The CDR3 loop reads CASSAGYSNQPQHF. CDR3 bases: TGTGCCAGCAGCGCAGGATATAGCAATCAGCCCCAGCATTTT.